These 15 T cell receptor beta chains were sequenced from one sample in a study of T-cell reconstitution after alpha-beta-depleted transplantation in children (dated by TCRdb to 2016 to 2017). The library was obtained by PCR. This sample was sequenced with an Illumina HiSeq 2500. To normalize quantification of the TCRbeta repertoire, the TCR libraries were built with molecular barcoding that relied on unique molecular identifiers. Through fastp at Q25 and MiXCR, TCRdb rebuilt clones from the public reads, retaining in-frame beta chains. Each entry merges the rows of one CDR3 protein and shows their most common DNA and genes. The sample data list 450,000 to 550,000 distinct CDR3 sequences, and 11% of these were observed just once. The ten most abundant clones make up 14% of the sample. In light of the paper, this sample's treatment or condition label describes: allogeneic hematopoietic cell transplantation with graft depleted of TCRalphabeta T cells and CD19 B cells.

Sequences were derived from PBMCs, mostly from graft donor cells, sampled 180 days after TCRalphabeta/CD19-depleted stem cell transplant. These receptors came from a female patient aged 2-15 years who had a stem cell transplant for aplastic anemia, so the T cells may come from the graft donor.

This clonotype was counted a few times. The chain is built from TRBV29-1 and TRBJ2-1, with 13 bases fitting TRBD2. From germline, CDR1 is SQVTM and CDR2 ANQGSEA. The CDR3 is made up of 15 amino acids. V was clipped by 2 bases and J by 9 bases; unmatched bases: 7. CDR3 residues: CSVELVRLAGGEQFF. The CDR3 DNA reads TGCAGCGTTGAATTAGTTCGACTAGCGGGAGGTGAGCAGTTCTTC.

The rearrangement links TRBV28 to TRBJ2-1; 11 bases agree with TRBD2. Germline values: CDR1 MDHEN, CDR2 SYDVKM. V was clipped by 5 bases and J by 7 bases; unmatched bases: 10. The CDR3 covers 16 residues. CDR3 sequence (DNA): TGTGCCAGCAGTCGGACTAGCGGGCGGGACCTGAATGAGCAGTTCTTC. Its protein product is CASSRTSGRDLNEQFF. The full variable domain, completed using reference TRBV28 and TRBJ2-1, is DVKVTQSSRYLVKRTGEKVFLECVQDMDHENMFWYRQDPGLGLRLIYFSYDVKMKEKGDIPEGYSVSREKKERFSLILESASTNQTSMYLCASSRTSGRDLNEQFFGPGTRLTVL.

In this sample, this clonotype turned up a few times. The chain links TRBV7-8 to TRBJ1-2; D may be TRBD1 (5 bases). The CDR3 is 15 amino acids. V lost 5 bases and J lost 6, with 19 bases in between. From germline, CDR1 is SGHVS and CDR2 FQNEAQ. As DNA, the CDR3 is TGTGCCAGCAGCCCCGGTATTGGCAGGGCCCATGGCTACACCTTC. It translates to CASSPGIGRAHGYTF.

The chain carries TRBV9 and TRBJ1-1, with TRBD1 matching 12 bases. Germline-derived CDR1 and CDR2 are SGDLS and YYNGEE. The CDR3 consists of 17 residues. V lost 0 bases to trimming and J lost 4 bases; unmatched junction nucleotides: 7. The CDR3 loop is CASSVGGTGGVGTEAFF. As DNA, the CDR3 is TGTGCCAGCAGCGTAGGAGGGACAGGGGGCGTGGGCACTGAAGCTTTCTTT.

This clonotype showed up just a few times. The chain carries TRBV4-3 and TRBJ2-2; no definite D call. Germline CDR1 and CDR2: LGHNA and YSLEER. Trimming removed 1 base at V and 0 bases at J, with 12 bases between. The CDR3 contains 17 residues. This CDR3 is CASSQGVRTPNTGELFF. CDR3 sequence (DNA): TGCGCCAGCAGCCAAGGCGTCAGAACACCGAACACCGGGGAGCTGTTTTTT.

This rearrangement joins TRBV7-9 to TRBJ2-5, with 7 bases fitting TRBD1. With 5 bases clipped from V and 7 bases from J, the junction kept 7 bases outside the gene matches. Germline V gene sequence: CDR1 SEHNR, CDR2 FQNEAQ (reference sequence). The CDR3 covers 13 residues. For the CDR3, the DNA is TGTGCCAGCAGCCCACAGGGGAGAGGGACCCAGTACTTC. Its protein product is CASSPQGRGTQYF.

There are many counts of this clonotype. In DNA, the CDR3 is TGTGCCAGCTCACTACGAATGGGCGAGCAGTACGTC. Its translation: CASSLRMGEQYV. The gene calls are TRBV18 and TRBJ2-7, with D unclear. Germline loops: CDR1 KGHSH, CDR2 LQKENI. The CDR3 is 12 residues long. Trimming pared 4 bases from V and 6 bases from J, leaving 10 bases between.

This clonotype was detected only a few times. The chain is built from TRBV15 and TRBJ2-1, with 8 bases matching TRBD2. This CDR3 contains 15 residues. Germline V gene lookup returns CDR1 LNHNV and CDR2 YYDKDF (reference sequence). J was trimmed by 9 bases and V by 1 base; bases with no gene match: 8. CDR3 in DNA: TGTGCCACCAGCAGAGTTGGCGGGAGGAGGGGTGAGCAGTTCTTC. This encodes CATSRVGGRRGEQFF.

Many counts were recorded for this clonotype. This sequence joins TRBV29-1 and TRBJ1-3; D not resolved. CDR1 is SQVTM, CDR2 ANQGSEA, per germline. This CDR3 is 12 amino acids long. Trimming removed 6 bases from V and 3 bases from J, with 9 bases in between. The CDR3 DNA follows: TGCAGCGTCCCGGACGGTGGAAACACCATATATTTT. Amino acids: CSVPDGGNTIYF.

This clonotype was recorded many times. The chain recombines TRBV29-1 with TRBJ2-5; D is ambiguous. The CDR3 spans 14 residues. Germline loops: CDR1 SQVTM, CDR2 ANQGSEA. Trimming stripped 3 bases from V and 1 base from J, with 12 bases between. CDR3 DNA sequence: TGCAGCGTTGACCGAGACATCCCCCAAGAGACCCAGTACTTC. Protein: CSVDRDIPQETQYF.

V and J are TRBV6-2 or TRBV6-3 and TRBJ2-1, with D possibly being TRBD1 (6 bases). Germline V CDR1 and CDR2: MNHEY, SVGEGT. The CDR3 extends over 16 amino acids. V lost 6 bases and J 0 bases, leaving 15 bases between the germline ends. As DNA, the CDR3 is TGTGCCAGCAGCCGGAATAGGGGGAGCTCCTACAATGAGCAGTTCTTC. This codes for CASSRNRGSSYNEQFF.

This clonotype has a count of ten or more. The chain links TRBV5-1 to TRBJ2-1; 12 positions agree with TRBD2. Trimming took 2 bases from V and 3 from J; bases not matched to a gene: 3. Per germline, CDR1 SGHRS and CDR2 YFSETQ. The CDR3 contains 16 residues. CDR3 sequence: CASSFRLAGVYNEQFF. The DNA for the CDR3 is TGCGCCAGCAGCTTCAGACTAGCGGGAGTCTACAATGAGCAGTTCTTC.

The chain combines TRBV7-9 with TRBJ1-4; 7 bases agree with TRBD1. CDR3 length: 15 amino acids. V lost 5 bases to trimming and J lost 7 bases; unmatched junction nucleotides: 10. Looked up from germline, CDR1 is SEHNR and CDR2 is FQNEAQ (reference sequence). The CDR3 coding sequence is TGTGCCAGCAGCCCTAGAGGGACAGTTGGTGAAAAACTGTTTTTT. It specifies CASSPRGTVGEKLFF.

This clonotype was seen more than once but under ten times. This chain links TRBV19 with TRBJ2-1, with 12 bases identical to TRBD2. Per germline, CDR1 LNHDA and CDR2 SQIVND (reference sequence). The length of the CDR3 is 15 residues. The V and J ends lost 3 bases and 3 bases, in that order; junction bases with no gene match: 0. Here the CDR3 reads CASSMTSGSYNEQFF. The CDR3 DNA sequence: TGTGCCAGTAGTATGACTAGCGGGAGCTACAATGAGCAGTTCTTC.

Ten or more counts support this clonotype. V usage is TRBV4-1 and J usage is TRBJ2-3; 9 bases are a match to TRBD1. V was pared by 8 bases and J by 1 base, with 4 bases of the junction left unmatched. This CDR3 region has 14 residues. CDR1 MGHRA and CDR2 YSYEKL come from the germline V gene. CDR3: CASARTGGTDTQYF. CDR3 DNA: TGCGCCAGCGCCAGGACAGGGGGCACAGATACGCAGTATTTT.